The 15 T cell receptor beta chains in this list originate from one sample, sequenced in a study of PD-1 blockade in classical Hodgkin lymphoma. Data came from immunoSEQ multiplex PCR; TCRdb stores just in-frame clones and leaves some out. This sample carries 57,000 or so clones, approximately 89% of them seen once, and the ten largest clones take about 12%. No patient escaped relapse after autologous stem cell transplantation, and brentuximab vedotin exposure varied. The sample in question was peripheral blood mononuclear cells (PBMCs), obtained at baseline. These receptors all stem from a human donor with classical Hodgkin lymphoma.

In this sample, this clone turned up a few times. This chain joins TRBV19 and TRBJ1-1; perhaps TRBD1 as D (6 bases). The length of the CDR3 is 14 residues. V lost 6 bases and J lost 4, with 15 bases in between. Germline lookup yields CDR1 LNHDA and CDR2 SQIVND (reference sequence). For the CDR3, the DNA is TGTGCCAGTAGCAGTACAGGGCGAGGCACTGAAGCTTTCTTT. Its translation: CASSSTGRGTEAFF.

V gene TRBV7-6 combines with J gene TRBJ1-3, with 7 bases lining up with TRBD1. Germline CDR1 and CDR2: SGHVS and FNYEAQ. The V gene end was trimmed by 2 bases and the J gene end by 0 bases; junction bases not matched to a gene: 4. The CDR3 length is 16 residues. The CDR3, as DNA: TGTGCCAGCAGCTTACCCGGGACAGTCTCTGGAAACACCATATATTTT. Protein: CASSLPGTVSGNTIYF.

This clone appeared a single time. This rearrangement joins TRBV6-4 to TRBJ2-7; TRBD1 agrees at 9 bases. Germline trimming cut 5 bases from V and 3 bases from J; bases unmatched to any gene: 5. The CDR3 sequence is 14 residues long. Looked up from germline, CDR1 is MRHNA and CDR2 is SNTAGT. CDR3 sequence: CASSYRDRDYEQYF. CDR3 coding DNA: TGTGCCAGCAGTTATCGGGACAGGGACTACGAGCAGTACTTC.

The chain links TRBV5-4 to TRBJ2-3; D may be TRBD1 or TRBD2 (6 bases each). The CDR3 is 15 residues long. The V end was cut by 0 bases, the J end by 3 bases, with 11 bases between. The V gene's germline CDR1 is SGHNT and CDR2 YYREEE (reference sequence). The CDR3 region is CASSLAGGGTDTQYF. DNA for the CDR3: TGTGCCAGCAGCTTGGCTGGAGGGGGAACAGATACGCAGTATTTT.

This rearrangement joins TRBV6-5 to TRBJ1-2; D ambiguous. Trimming pared 3 bases from V and 3 bases from J, leaving 17 bases between. CDR3 length equals 16 residues. The germline V gene has CDR1 MNHEY and CDR2 SVGAGI. The CDR3 coding sequence is TGTGCCAGCAGTTATGGGGTGAGGGAAGGGTACTATGGCTACACCTTC. Amino acids: CASSYGVREGYYGYTF.

V and J are TRBV19 and TRBJ1-5; tentative D call: TRBD1 (5 bases). The CDR3 has 15 residues. Trimming stripped 7 bases from V and 6 bases from J, with 19 bases between. Per the germline V gene, CDR1 is LNHDA and CDR2 is SQIVND (reference sequence). CDR3 coding DNA: TGTGCCAGTACTTGGGGGTCTCGAGGGAGTCAGCCCCAGCATTTT. Translated: CASTWGSRGSQPQHF.

The chain uses TRBV19 and TRBJ1-5; no clear D. The V gene's germline CDR1 is LNHDA and CDR2 SQIVND (reference sequence). The V end lost 4 bases, the J end lost 4 bases, and 8 bases lay between the germline ends. The CDR3 loop spans 13 amino acids. CDR3: CASSTTQNQPQHF. DNA of the CDR3: TGTGCCAGTAGTACCACTCAGAATCAGCCCCAGCATTTT.

The V call is TRBV7-2, the J call TRBJ2-3; 10 nucleotides agree with TRBD2. This CDR3 comprises 16 residues. Germline V gene lookup returns CDR1 SGHTA and CDR2 FQGNSA. Losses at the gene ends were 4 bases for V and 6 bases for J; bases not matched to a gene: 10. CDR3 in amino acids: CASSSLAGVIVDTQYF. The CDR3 bases are TGTGCCAGCAGCTCCCTAGCGGGGGTCATCGTGGATACGCAGTATTTT.

In this sample, this clone turned up once. V usage is TRBV28 and J usage is TRBJ1-2, with 9 bases lining up with TRBD1. This CDR3 has 15 amino acids. Germline lookup yields CDR1 MDHEN and CDR2 SYDVKM. After removal of 6 bases from V and 4 bases from J, the junction contained 9 bases not matched to a gene. The CDR3 sequence is CASSHRQGVFYGYTF. The CDR3 bases are TGTGCCAGCAGCCACAGACAGGGGGTGTTCTATGGCTACACCTTC.

This chain links TRBV30 with TRBJ2-5; D perhaps matches TRBD1 (6 bases). The CDR3 is made up of 12 amino acids. V gave up 6 bases and J gave up 2 bases, with 10 bases separating them. The germline V gene encodes CDR1 GTSNPN and CDR2 SVGIG (reference sequence). The DNA for the CDR3 is TGTGCCTGCAGCAGGGGACAAGAGACCCAGTACTTC. Encoded protein: CACSRGQETQYF.

This chain connects TRBV7-6 to TRBJ1-2, with D unclear. Germline CDR1 reads SGHVS; CDR2 reads FNYEAQ. The CDR3 loop spans 13 amino acids. V dropped 5 bases and J dropped 3 bases, with 10 bases sitting between them. In DNA form, the CDR3 reads TGTGCCAGCAGCCCACGGCCCGACTATGGCTACACCTTC. It specifies CASSPRPDYGYTF. The entire variable domain, with the rest obtained from reference TRBV7-6 and TRBJ1-2, is as follows: GAGVSQSPRYKVTKRGQDVALRCDPISGHVSLYWYRQALGQGPEFLTYFNYEAQQDKSGLPNDRFSAERPEGSISTLTIQRTEQRDSAMYRCASSPRPDYGYTFGSGTRLTVV.

V and J are TRBV19 and TRBJ1-5; a possible D gene is TRBD1 (5 bases). The CDR3 loop spans 15 amino acids. V lost 7 bases and J lost 9, with 22 bases in between. Per the germline V gene, CDR1 is LNHDA and CDR2 is SQIVND (reference sequence). DNA for the CDR3: TGTGCCAGTACCCCGGTGCAGGGTTCTTCTCGGCCCCAGCATTTT. Translating it yields CASTPVQGSSRPQHF. The complete variable domain, with remaining parts taken from reference TRBV19 and TRBJ1-5, reads DGGITQSPKYLFRKEGQNVTLSCEQNLNHDAMYWYRQDPGQGLRLIYYSQIVNDFQKGDIAEGYSVSREKKESFPLTVTSAQKNPTAFYLCASTPVQGSSRPQHFGDGTRLSIL.

The V and J genes are TRBV4-2 and TRBJ2-1; the match to TRBD2 covers 12 bases. The germline V gene has CDR1 LGHNA and CDR2 YNFKEQ. CDR3 length: 17 residues. J was trimmed by 8 bases and V by 2 bases; bases with no gene match: 10. CDR3 DNA: TGTGCCAGCAGCCAACGACTAGCGGGGGCCCTCCTGGATGAGCAGTTCTTC. Protein: CASSQRLAGALLDEQFF.

The J gene is TRBJ2-5, the V gene TRBV18; D unresolved. The V end was cut by 5 bases, the J end by 2 bases, with 3 bases between. The CDR3 contains 11 residues. The V gene's germline CDR1 is KGHSH and CDR2 LQKENI. The CDR3 here is CASSAQETQYF. The CDR3 DNA reads as TGTGCCAGCTCAGCTCAAGAGACCCAGTACTTC.

This sequence joins TRBV25-1 and TRBJ1-2; the match to TRBD1 covers 9 bases. Germline V gene sequence: CDR1 MGHDK, CDR2 SYGVNS. V was clipped by 3 bases and J by 4 bases; unmatched bases: 6. The CDR3 contains 15 residues. CDR3 nucleotide sequence: TGTGCCAGCAGTGACTACAGGGGGCGAGGCTATGGCTACACCTTC. Amino acid sequence: CASSDYRGRGYGYTF.